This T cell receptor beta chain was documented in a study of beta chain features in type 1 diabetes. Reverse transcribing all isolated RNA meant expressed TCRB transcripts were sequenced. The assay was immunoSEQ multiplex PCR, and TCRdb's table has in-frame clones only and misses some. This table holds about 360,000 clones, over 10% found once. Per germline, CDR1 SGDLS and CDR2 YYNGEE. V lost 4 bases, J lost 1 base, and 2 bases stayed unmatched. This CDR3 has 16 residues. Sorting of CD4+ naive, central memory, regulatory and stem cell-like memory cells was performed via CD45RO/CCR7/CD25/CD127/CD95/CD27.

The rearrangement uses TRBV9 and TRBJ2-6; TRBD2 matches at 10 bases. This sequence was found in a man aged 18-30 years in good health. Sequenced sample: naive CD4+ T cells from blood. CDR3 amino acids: CASSLAGVSGANVLTF. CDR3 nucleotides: TGTGCCAGCAGCCTAGCGGGGGTTTCTGGGGCCAACGTCCTGACTTTC.